A selection of T cell receptor beta chains follows, all from one sample in a study of cytomegalovirus exposure and HLA in healthy donors. Generated by immunoSEQ multiplex PCR, the TCRdb table keeps only in-frame clones and is missing some. The profile covers about 73,000 clones, with approximately 95% appearing a single time and approximately 3.5% taken by the ten largest. Sequenced input: PBMCs. Source of these receptors: a man aged 18 to 29 in good health and CMV-seronegative. The CDR3 runs from the conserved cysteine through the conserved F or W. The D gene is left open where the match is weak. Part of the rows lack a size; the others show once, few, many or a class for expanded clones.

j_gene | v_gene | d_gene | abundance | CDR3aa | CDR3nt
TRBJ2-1 | TRBV6-5 | TRBD1 | . | CASSSLGQGASCEQFF | TGTGCCAGCAGTTCACTGGGACAGGGGGCTTCTTGTGAGCAGTTCTTC
TRBJ1-1 | TRBV4-1 | . | . | CASSQGWSQLNTEAFF | TGCGCCAGCAGCCAAGGGTGGTCACAGTTGAACACTGAAGCTTTCTTT
TRBJ2-7 | TRBV13 | TRBD1 | . | CASSNPGTGDYEQYF | TGTGCCAGCAGCAACCCCGGGACAGGGGACTACGAGCAGTACTTC
TRBJ1-1 | TRBV27 | . | . | CASSALSIMNTEAFF | TGTGCCAGCAGTGCCCTAAGTATCATGAACACTGAAGCTTTCTTT
TRBJ1-1 | TRBV19 | . | . | CAVSRSVNTEAFF | TGTGCCGTAAGCCGGTCGGTTAACACTGAAGCTTTCTTT
TRBJ2-3 | TRBV28 | . | . | CASTEAGGTQYF | TGTGCCAGCACCGAAGCAGGAGGTACGCAGTATTTT
TRBJ2-2 | TRBV27 | TRBD1 | . | CASQQGSKNTGELFF | TGTGCCTCCCAACAGGGGAGCAAGAACACCGGGGAGCTGTTTTTT
TRBJ1-1 | TRBV4-1 | . | . | CASSPQDAGGQNTEAFF | TGCGCCAGCAGCCCACAGGACGCCGGGGGTCAGAACACTGAAGCTTTCTTT
TRBJ2-2 | TRBV5-6 | TRBD1 | . | CASSSRTGYNGELFF | TGTGCCAGCAGCTCCCGGACAGGTTATAACGGGGAGCTGTTTTTT
TRBJ2-1 | TRBV7-9 | . | once | CASSFSGSYNEQFF | TGTGCCAGCAGCTTTTCAGGAAGCTACAATGAGCAGTTCTTC
TRBJ2-1 | TRBV18 | TRBD2 | . | CASSLWGGTYNEQFF | TGTGCCAGCTCACTTTGGGGGGGGACCTACAATGAGCAGTTCTTC
TRBJ1-2 | TRBV5-4 | . | . | CASSLDWGLGYTF | TGTGCCAGCAGCTTGGACTGGGGACTTGGCTACACCTTC
TRBJ1-1 | TRBV5-1 | TRBD1 | . | CASSSGTGHTEAFF | TGCGCCAGCAGCTCTGGGACAGGTCACACTGAAGCTTTCTTT
TRBJ1-1 | TRBV5-1 | TRBD1 | . | CASSFGQGKNTEAFF | TGCGCCAGCAGCTTTGGACAGGGGAAGAACACTGAAGCTTTCTTT
TRBJ2-1 | TRBV6-1 | . | . | CASSGTRTFPNEQFF | TGTGCCAGCAGTGGGACTCGGACTTTCCCCAATGAGCAGTTCTTC
TRBJ1-1 | TRBV27 | . | once | CASNTGPAGTEAFF | TGTGCCAGCAATACGGGACCAGCGGGCACTGAAGCTTTCTTT